This T cell receptor beta chain was obtained from a study of regulatory T cells in long-lasting Graves disease. Regarding time point: persistent/refractory GD, antithyroid drugs over 5 years with positive TRAb. PBMC-extracted RNA yielded the TCR library. It was American Thyroid Association guidelines that determined Graves' disease diagnosis. With iRepertoire HTBI primers and Arm-PCR of CDR3 regions, TCR beta libraries were built. In the authors' workflow: Across all samples, 62 TRBV segments and 11 to 15 TRBJ segments were identified. TCRdb analysed the multiplex PCR reads with MiXCR anew, one entry per CDR3 protein. The V and J calls were determined by TCRdb, not by the authors. The table has about 430,000 distinct CDR3 sequences, around a fifth seen once. The sample holds many counts of this clonotype. The CDR3 runs to 13 residues. CDR1 and CDR2 (germline): MNHEY, SMNVEV (reference sequence). V was pared by 3 bases and J by 7 bases, with 5 bases of the junction left unmatched.

This rearrangement joins TRBV27 to TRBJ1-2; TRBD1 matches at 7 bases. This sequence was found in a female donor with Graves disease. The sample in question was peripheral blood mononuclear cells (PBMCs), obtained when the disease was refractory, from a patient treated with antithyroid drugs. This CDR3 is CASSFEGAGGYTF. CDR3 in DNA: TGTGCCAGCAGTTTTGAGGGGGCGGGTGGCTACACCTTC.